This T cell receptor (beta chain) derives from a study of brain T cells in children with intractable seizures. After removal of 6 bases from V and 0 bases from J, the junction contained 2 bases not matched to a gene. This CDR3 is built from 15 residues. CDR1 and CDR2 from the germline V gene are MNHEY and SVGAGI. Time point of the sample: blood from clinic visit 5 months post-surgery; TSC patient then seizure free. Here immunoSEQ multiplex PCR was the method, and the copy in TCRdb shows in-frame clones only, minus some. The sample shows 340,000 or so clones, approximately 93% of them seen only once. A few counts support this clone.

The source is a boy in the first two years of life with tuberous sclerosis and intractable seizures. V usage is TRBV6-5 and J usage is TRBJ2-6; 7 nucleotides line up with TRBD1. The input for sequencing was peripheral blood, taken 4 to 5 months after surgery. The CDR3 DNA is TGTGCCAGCAGGACAGGGCCCTCTGGGGCCAACGTCCTGACTTTC. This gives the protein CASRTGPSGANVLTF.